The source of this T cell receptor beta chain is a study of T cells after posttransplantation cyclophosphamide listed by TCRdb under 2016. Background for the entire study: Using TRB sequencing, the study followed how the T cell repertoire rebuilt after myeloablative bone marrow transplantation with posttransplantation cyclophosphamide given as GVHD prophylaxis. Samples from around 37 PTCy-treated patients, along with samples from roughly 16 of their related bone marrow donors, underwent antigen receptor sequencing. TRB sequencing was performed on blood from all 35 or so PTCy patients with 1-year posttransplant specimens. TRB sequencing was also done on up to about 3 additional blood samples from 2 to 5.2 years after transplant in 3 patients, and on pretransplant blood from 4 patients. Because TRA and TRB clonality were tightly correlated in 9 samples, subsequent TCR analyses were focused on TRB only. Public TRB sequences were compared against a database of over 3,500 sequences linked to responses to pathogens, tumor antigens, self-antigens and alloantigens. Broader findings and caveats from the paper: The TRB repertoires of T cells infiltrating skin or the GI tract showed only limited overlap with the TRB repertoires found in blood. Donor-recipient similarity was low at 1-2 months but increased during the first year, and donor CD8+ memory clones often dominated later blood repertoires. Across the 45 to 55 patients, TRB clonality was highly associated with recipient CMV seropositivity and CMV reactivation, and diversity with PTCy was similar to that in the CNI/methotrexate controls.

Per the publication, the treatment or condition label means: high-dose cyclophosphamide on days +3 and +4 as single-agent GVHD prophylaxis. Patients in the PTCy group got busulfan and fludarabine conditioning, a marrow graft from a related or unrelated donor, and cyclophosphamide on days +3 and +4. The PTCy-treated patients were drawn from a prospective, multi-institutional clinical trial. Peripheral blood and bone marrow mononuclear cells were isolated by Ficoll-Hypaque density centrifugation and cryopreserved. TRB sequencing used genomic DNA with the immunoSEQ assay at survey resolution or the hsTCRB kit. In the authors' own workflow: Initial read processing used immunoSEQ software, and repertoire analyses used the LymphoSeq R package. Clonality was calculated as 1 minus normalized Shannon entropy, and the Gini coefficient was also calculated for each TRB dataset. Phenotypes of unsorted samples were inferred by mapping TRB sequences from sorted subsets of the recipient or donor onto unsorted samples of the same recipient. The immuneACCESS repertoire file appears here via TCRdb, limited to in-frame rearrangements. These files lack a portion of the clones; in checked studies, under half of the deficit traces to unresolved V genes, and the cause of the others is not known. V, J and clone size derive from that table, while D and trimming were established from the DNA sequence. The sample records over 3,500 clones, 70% to 80% of which are singletons. The ten biggest clones cover around 37% of the sample.

On this clone itself: Its antigen is still unknown. There are no base qualities to consult, and no much larger clone falls within one base.

V loses 1 base of germline sequence and J loses 5 bases, and the interval between the two ends is 14 bases. Via the germline V gene (reference sequence), CDR1 is LNHDA and CDR2 SQIVND. From the cysteine up to the phenylalanine, the CDR3 has a length of 15 residues. Of the read, only the CDR3 DNA is kept; its 45 bases are in frame from base 1. The sequence was collected from a male patient in his thirties or forties who received an allogeneic stem cell transplant from a related donor, was CMV-positive, and had acute and chronic GVHD. After a transplant, some T cells may be the graft donor's own cells. The receptor chain draws on TRBV19 and TRBJ1-2; the D segment cannot be called with confidence. Source: PBMCs, taken after allogeneic stem cell transplant with posttransplant cyclophosphamide. At the DNA level, the sequence is TGTGCCAGTAGTATAGGAGGGCCGTTACCATATGGCTACACCTTC. Translation gives CASSIGGPLPYGYTF.